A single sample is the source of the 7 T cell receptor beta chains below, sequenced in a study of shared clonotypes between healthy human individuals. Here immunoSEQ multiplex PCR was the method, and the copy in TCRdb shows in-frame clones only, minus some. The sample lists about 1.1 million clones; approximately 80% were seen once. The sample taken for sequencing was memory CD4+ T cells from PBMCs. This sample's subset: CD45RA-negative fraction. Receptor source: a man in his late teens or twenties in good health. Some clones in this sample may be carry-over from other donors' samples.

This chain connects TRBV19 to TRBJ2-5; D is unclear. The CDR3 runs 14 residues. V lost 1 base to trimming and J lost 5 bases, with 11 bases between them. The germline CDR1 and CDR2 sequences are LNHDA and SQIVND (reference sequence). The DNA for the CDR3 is TGTGCCAGTAGTATAGTATCGACCGAGGAGACCCAGTACTTC. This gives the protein CASSIVSTEETQYF.

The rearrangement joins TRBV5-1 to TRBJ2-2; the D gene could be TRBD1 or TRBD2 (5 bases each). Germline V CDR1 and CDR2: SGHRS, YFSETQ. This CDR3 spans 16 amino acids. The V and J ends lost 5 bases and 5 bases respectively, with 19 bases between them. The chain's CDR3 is CASRADSRGYTGELFF. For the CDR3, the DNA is TGCGCCAGCAGGGCCGACTCCCGGGGCTATACCGGGGAGCTGTTTTTT. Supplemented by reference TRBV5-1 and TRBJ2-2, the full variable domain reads KAGVTQTPRYLIKTRGQQVTLSCSPISGHRSVSWYQQTPGQGLQFLFEYFSETQRNKGNFPGRFSGRQFSNSRSEMNVSTLELGDSALYLCASRADSRGYTGELFFGEGSRLTVL.

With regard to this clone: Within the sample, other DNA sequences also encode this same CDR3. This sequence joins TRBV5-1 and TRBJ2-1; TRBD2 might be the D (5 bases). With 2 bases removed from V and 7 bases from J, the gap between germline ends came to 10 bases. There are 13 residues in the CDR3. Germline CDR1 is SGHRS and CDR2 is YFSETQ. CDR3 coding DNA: TGCGCCAGCAGCTTAGGAGGACCAAATGAGCAGTTCTTC. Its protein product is CASSLGGPNEQFF.

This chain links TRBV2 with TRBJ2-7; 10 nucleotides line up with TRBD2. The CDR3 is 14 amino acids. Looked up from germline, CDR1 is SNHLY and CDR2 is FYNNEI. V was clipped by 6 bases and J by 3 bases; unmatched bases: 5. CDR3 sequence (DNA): TGTGCCAGCAGGAAAGCGGGAGGGGGCTACGAGCAGTACTTC. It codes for CASRKAGGGYEQYF.

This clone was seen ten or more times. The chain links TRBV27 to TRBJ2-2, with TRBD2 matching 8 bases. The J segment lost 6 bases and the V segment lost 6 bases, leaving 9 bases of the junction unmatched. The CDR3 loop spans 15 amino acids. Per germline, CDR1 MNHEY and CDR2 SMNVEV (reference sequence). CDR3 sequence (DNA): TGTGCCAGCAGATCCGGGACTAGGCTGGCCGGGGAGCTGTTTTTT. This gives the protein CASRSGTRLAGELFF.

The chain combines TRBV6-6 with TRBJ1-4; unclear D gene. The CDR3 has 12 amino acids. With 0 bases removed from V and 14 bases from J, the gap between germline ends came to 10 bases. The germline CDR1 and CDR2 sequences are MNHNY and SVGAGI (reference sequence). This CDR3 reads CASSYSALLLFF. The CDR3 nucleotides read TGTGCCAGCAGTTACTCGGCCCTCCTCCTGTTTTTT.

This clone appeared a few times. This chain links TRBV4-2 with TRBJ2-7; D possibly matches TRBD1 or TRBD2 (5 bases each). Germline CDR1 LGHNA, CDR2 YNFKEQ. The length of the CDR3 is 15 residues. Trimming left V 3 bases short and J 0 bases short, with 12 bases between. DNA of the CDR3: TGTGCCAGCAGCCAGGGGGTAGCAGACTCCTACGAGCAGTACTTC. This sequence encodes CASSQGVADSYEQYF.